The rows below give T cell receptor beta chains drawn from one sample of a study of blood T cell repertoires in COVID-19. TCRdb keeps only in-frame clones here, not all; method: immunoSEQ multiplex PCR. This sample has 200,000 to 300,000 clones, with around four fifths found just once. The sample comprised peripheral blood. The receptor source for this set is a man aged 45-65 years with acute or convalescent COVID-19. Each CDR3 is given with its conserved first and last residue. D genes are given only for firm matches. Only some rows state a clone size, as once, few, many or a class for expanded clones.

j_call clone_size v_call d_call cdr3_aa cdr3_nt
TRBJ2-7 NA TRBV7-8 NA CASSTYSDYEQYF TGTGCCAGCAGCACCTATAGCGACTACGAGCAGTACTTC
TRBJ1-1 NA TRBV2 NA CASSVAGSLTEAFF TGTGCCAGCAGTGTAGCGGGGAGTTTAACTGAAGCTTTCTTT
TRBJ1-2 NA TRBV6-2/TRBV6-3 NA CASSSEWGGPTF TGTGCCAGCAGTTCCGAGTGGGGGGGGCCCACCTTC
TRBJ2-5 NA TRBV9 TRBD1 CASSVNRDRGQETQYF TGTGCCAGCAGCGTAAATCGGGACAGGGGACAAGAGACCCAGTACTTC
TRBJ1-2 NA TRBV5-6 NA CASSLGVIGQRGYTF TGTGCCAGCAGCTTGGGGGTGATTGGACAGCGTGGCTACACCTTC
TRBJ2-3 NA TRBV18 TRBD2 CASSPPMAGLAGVADTQYF TGTGCCAGCTCACCACCGATGGCGGGACTAGCGGGAGTTGCAGATACGCAGTATTTT
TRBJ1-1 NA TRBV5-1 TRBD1 CASSPGQGWLTEAFF TGCGCCAGCAGCCCTGGACAGGGGTGGCTCACTGAAGCTTTCTTT
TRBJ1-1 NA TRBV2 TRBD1 CARGVLDRATEAFF TGTGCCAGAGGGGTCCTGGACAGGGCCACTGAAGCTTTCTTT
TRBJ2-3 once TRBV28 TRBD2 CASRVPSGLADTDTQYF TGTGCCAGCAGAGTCCCATCGGGACTAGCGGACACAGATACGCAGTATTTT
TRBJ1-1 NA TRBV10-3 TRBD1 CAISENGNRGNTEAFF TGTGCCATCAGTGAGAATGGCAACAGGGGGAACACTGAAGCTTTCTTT
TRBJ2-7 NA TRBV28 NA CASTPVGSYEQYF TGTGCCAGCACCCCAGTTGGCTCCTACGAGCAGTACTTC
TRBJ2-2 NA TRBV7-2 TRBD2 CASSARLAGGQDTGELFF TGTGCCAGCAGCGCCAGACTAGCGGGGGGGCAGGACACCGGGGAGCTGTTTTTT
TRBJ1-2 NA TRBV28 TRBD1 CASPSDRGGGYTF TGTGCCAGCCCCTCCGACAGGGGAGGTGGCTACACCTTC
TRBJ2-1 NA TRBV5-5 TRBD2 CASSPSGGVYEQFF TGTGCCAGCAGCCCCTCGGGAGGAGTCTATGAGCAGTTCTTC
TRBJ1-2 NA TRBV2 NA CASSKQVTDGVFGYTF TGTGCCAGCAGTAAACAGGTTACAGATGGCGTCTTTGGCTACACCTTC
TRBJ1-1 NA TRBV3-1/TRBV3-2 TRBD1 CASSLGQGRNTEAFF TGTGCCAGCAGCCTCGGACAGGGCCGGAACACTGAAGCTTTCTTT
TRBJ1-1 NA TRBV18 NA CASFPSRGIHPEAFF TGTGCCAGCTTCCCCTCCAGGGGAATTCATCCTGAAGCTTTCTTT
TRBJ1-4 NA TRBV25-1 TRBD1 CASTRTGERNEKLFF TGTGCCAGCACCCGAACAGGGGAGCGGAATGAAAAACTGTTTTTT
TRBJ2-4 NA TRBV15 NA CATSRDPNYIAKNIQYF TGTGCCACCAGCAGAGATCCTAACTACATAGCCAAAAACATTCAGTACTTC
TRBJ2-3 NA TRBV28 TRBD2 CASSLGERDSTDTQYF TGTGCCAGCAGTTTAGGAGAGCGGGACAGCACAGATACGCAGTATTTT
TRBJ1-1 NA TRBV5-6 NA CASSSYGTLSEAFF TGTGCCAGCAGCTCGTACGGGACTCTCTCTGAGGCTTTCTTT
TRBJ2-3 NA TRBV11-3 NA CASSHRADTQYF TGTGCCAGCAGCCACAGGGCGGATACGCAGTATTTT
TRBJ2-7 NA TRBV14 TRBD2 CASSQEGGRDAYEQYF TGTGCCAGCAGCCAAGAGGGCGGGAGAGACGCCTACGAGCAGTACTTC
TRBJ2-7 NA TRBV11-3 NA CASSPGGNYEQYF TGTGCCAGCAGCCCTGGAGGTAACTACGAGCAGTACTTC
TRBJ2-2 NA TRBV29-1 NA CRADLGGGGTGELFF TGCCGCGCCGACCTCGGGGGTGGGGGGACCGGGGAGCTGTTTTTT
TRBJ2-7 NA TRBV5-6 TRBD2 CASSNGLAGVEQYF TGTGCCAGCAGCAATGGACTAGCGGGGGTTGAGCAGTACTTC
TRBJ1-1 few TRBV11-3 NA CASSLDGEADFEAFF TGTGCCAGCAGCTTAGACGGAGAGGCGGACTTTGAAGCTTTCTTT
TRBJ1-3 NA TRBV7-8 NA CASSLAPGSSGNTIYF TGTGCCAGCAGCTTAGCGCCGGGTAGCTCTGGAAACACCATATATTTT
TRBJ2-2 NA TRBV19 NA CASSASQGSGELFF TGTGCCAGTAGTGCCTCACAGGGATCCGGGGAGCTGTTTTTT
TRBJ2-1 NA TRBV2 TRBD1 CASSIPTGGREQFF TGTGCCAGCAGTATCCCGACAGGGGGCAGAGAGCAGTTCTTC
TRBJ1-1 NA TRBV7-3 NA CASSRRGDETEAFF TGTGCCAGCAGCCGACGGGGGGACGAGACTGAAGCTTTCTTT
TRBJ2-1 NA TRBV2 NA CASKLSRARNEQFF TGTGCCAGCAAACTTAGCAGGGCCAGGAATGAGCAGTTCTTC
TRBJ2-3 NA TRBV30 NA CAWTRARVLDTQYF TGTGCCTGGACCCGGGCGCGGGTGTTAGATACGCAGTATTTT